The rows below give T cell receptor beta chains drawn from one sample of a study of blood T cell repertoires in COVID-19. Clones were sequenced by immunoSEQ multiplex PCR, and TCRdb holds only the in-frame ones, with some missing. The profile shows 65,000 to 75,000 clones, 70% to 80% of them singletons. Sequenced: peripheral blood. The receptors originated from a man in his sixties or seventies with acute or convalescent COVID-19. Each CDR3 is given with its conserved first and last residue. A D gene is named only where the DNA matches it firmly. Size tells how often a clone was seen (once, few, many) or the class of an expanded clone, and some rows leave it out.

.	TRBJ2-1	TRBV6-5	15	TRBD2	CASSYSLAGTHEQFF	TGTGCCAGCAGTTACTCTCTAGCGGGAACCCATGAGCAGTTCTTC
.	TRBJ2-3	TRBV15	16	.	CATSPRLSGNTDTQYF	TGTGCCACCAGCCCACGCCTGAGCGGAAACACAGATACGCAGTATTTT
.	TRBJ1-4	TRBV27	15	.	CASSRQPATNEKLFF	TGTGCCAGCTCCCGACAGCCCGCAACTAATGAAAAACTGTTTTTT
few	TRBJ1-4	TRBV28	17	TRBD1	CASNIQGKGATNEKLFF	TGTGCCAGCAATATACAGGGGAAGGGGGCCACTAATGAAAAACTGTTTTTT
.	TRBJ1-1	TRBV7-2	13	.	CASSLMGDTEAFF	TGTGCCAGCAGCTTAATGGGAGACACTGAAGCTTTCTTT
.	TRBJ1-3	TRBV29-1	13	.	CSVELVAGNTIYF	TGCAGCGTTGAACTAGTGGCCGGAAACACCATATATTTT
.	TRBJ2-2	TRBV6-2/TRBV6-3	12	.	CASSYVAGELFF	TGTGCCAGCAGTTATGTCGCCGGGGAGCTGTTTTTT
once	TRBJ2-7	TRBV6-1	19	TRBD1	CASSGRDSQEVGISYEQYF	TGTGCCAGCAGTGGCCGGGACAGCCAAGAGGTTGGGATTTCCTACGAGCAGTACTTC
.	TRBJ2-7	TRBV5-6	14	.	CASSLAGTSNEQYF	TGTGCCAGCAGCTTGGCTGGGACAAGCAACGAGCAGTACTTC
.	TRBJ1-6	TRBV3-1/TRBV3-2	14	.	CASSPQQTDSPLHF	TGTGCCAGCAGCCCTCAACAGACGGATTCACCCCTCCACTTT
.	TRBJ2-7	TRBV15	14	TRBD1	CATSPPTGFNEQYF	TGTGCCACCAGCCCCCCGACAGGGTTCAACGAGCAGTACTTC
.	TRBJ1-2	TRBV6-5	15	.	CASLRADTSNYGYTF	TGTGCCTCCTTGCGGGCGGATACTTCTAACTATGGCTACACCTTC
.	TRBJ2-1	TRBV24-1	13	TRBD2	CATSGGGYGEQFF	TGTGCCACCAGTGGGGGAGGGTACGGTGAGCAGTTCTTC
.	TRBJ1-2	TRBV28	13	.	CASNLLGAGGYTF	TGTGCCAGCAACCTCCTGGGTGCGGGAGGCTACACCTTC
.	TRBJ2-7	TRBV7-6	15	TRBD1	CASSLDFRDRDLQYF	TGTGCCAGCAGCTTAGACTTCCGGGACAGGGACTTACAGTACTTC
.	TRBJ2-1	TRBV2	15	TRBD2	CASSDGAGGYNEQFF	TGTGCCAGCAGTGACGGGGCGGGAGGGTACAATGAGCAGTTCTTC
.	TRBJ2-7	TRBV7-8	15	TRBD2	CASSAGGRGAYEQYF	TGTGCCAGCAGCGCCGGAGGGCGGGGGGCTTACGAGCAGTACTTC
.	TRBJ1-6	TRBV29-1	14	.	CSVQTAITNSPLHF	TGCAGCGTACAGACAGCAATAACTAATTCACCCCTCCACTTT
few	TRBJ2-3	TRBV5-1	13	TRBD1	CATQGANTDTQYF	TGCGCCACCCAGGGGGCCAACACAGATACGCAGTATTTT
.	TRBJ1-5	TRBV6-2/TRBV6-3	13	.	CASSGGGMTAQHF	TGTGCCAGCAGTGGGGGGGGAATGACGGCCCAGCATTTT
.	TRBJ1-3	TRBV2	14	.	CASRTNGAGNTIYF	TGTGCCAGCAGGACCAACGGGGCTGGAAACACCATATATTTT
once	TRBJ1-2	TRBV27	13	TRBD1	CASSSRTGTSYTF	TGTGCCAGCAGTTCCCGGACAGGGACTAGCTACACCTTC
once	TRBJ1-6	TRBV6-6	15	TRBD1	CASRDAGTGLLPLHF	TGTGCCAGCAGGGACGCGGGGACAGGCCTTCTCCCCCTCCACTTT
.	TRBJ2-7	TRBV5-1	14	TRBD1	CASSRGQEPYEQYF	TGCGCCAGCAGCCGTGGACAGGAGCCCTACGAGCAGTACTTC
.	TRBJ2-7	TRBV6-6	13	.	CASRQDTYYEQYF	TGTGCCAGCAGGCAGGACACCTACTACGAGCAGTACTTC
.	TRBJ2-7	TRBV27	13	TRBD1	CASGYRGGYEQYF	TGTGCCAGCGGATACAGGGGCGGCTACGAGCAGTACTTC
.	TRBJ1-1	TRBV6-5	16	TRBD1	CASSYRGQGVNTEAFF	TGTGCCAGCAGTTACAGGGGGCAGGGTGTGAACACTGAAGCTTTCTTT
.	TRBJ2-2	TRBV3-1/TRBV3-2	14	.	CASSMSGGPGELFF	TGTGCCAGCAGCATGTCCGGGGGTCCCGGGGAGCTGTTTTTT